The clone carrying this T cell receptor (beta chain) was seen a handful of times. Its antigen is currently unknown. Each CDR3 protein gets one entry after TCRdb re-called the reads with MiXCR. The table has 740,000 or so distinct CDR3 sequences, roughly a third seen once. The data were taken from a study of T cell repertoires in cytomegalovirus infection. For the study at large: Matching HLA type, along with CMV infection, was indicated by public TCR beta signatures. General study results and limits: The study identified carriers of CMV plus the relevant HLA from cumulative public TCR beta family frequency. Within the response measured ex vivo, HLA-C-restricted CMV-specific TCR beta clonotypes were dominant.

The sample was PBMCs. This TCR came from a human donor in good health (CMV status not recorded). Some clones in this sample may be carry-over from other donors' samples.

In DNA form, the CDR3 reads TGTGCCAGCAGCCAGGGGACAAGTAGCACAGATACGCAGTATTTT. It encodes CASSQGTSSTDTQYF. The V gene is TRBV14, the J gene TRBJ2-3; a weak D match, TRBD1 (6 bases). This CDR3 has 15 residues. Trimming took 3 bases from V and 0 from J, leaving 10 bases between them. Germline V gives CDR1 SGHDN, CDR2 FVKESK.